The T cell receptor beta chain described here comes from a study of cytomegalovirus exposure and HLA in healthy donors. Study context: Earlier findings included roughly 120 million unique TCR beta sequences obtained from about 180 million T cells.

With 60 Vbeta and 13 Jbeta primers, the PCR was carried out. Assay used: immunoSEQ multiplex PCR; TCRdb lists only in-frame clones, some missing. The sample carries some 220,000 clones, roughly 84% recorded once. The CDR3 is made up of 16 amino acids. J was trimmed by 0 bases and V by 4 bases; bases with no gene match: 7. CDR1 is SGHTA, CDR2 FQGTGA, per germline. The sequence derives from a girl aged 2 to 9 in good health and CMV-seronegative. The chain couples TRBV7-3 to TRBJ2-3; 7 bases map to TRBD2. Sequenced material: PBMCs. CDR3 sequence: CASSSLAGSSTDTQYF. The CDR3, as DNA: TGTGCCAGCAGCTCCTTAGCGGGCTCTAGCACAGATACGCAGTATTTT.